The entry below gives a single T cell receptor (beta chain) sequence along with its context. Its antigen is not yet known. No qualities accompany the bases; no much larger clone lies one base away. The data stem from a study of cytomegalovirus exposure and HLA in healthy donors listed by TCRdb under 2017. For context, the study as a whole: An earlier analysis of roughly 500 of the donors reported approximately 300 Gb of sequence data and 95 million to 120 million unique TCR beta sequences obtained from roughly 180 million T cells. The T cell repertoires of some 700 subjects were profiled by immunosequencing and related to cytomegalovirus serostatus. Approximately 310 gigabases of sequencing data and around 80 million unique TCR sequences made up an early release that covered approximately 650 HLA-typed donors. To predict cytomegalovirus infection status, the study brought together high-throughput TCR immunosequencing, statistical association of individual TCRs with disease status, and machine learning. To study patterns of TCR occurrence, a later analysis re-analyzed previously published TCR beta repertoires from more than 550 donors and added high-resolution HLA genotyping. Both class I and class II loci were covered by HLA typing, at four-digit resolution. Every discovery cohort repertoire had been produced on one sequencing platform. Roughly 5 DR-DQ haplotypes were handled as single units for association and clustering because linkage in the cohort was strong. The aim of the study was to test whether cataloging public T cell receptors could identify signatures of past pathogen exposure. Rather than using new phenotypic data, the later analysis identified candidate immune exposures from TCR beta sequences and from how often those sequences occurred across donors. A later genetic analysis used genome-wide SNP genotypes for about 60% of the roughly 700 donors, treating that subset as a discovery cohort. To decide whether each TCR beta V gene segment behaved as functional or pseudogenic, an earlier analysis of some 570 of the donors relied on high-throughput TCR beta sequencing. Alongside the repertoire data, information on donor age, sex, ethnicity and CMV serostatus was compiled. The number of donors typed differed by locus, with roughly 629-640 for A, B, C, DRB1 and DQB1, roughly 520 for DQA1, approximately 570 for DPA1, and 450 to 480 for DPB1. On average, 235,054 unique TCR beta nucleotide sequences were sequenced per donor among 398 genotyped donors of the cohort, with around 19% of those sequences being non-productive. Besides the first cohort of 666 subjects, a separate validation cohort made up of roughly 120 different subjects was used. The genetic ancestry cluster associated with self-reported Caucasian donors included 70% to 85% of the roughly 380 genotyped donors.

The cohort consisted of 666 healthy bone marrow donors. All cohort members were sampled while nominally healthy, although unrecorded immune exposures were likely present. The donor tested CMV seronegative and was one of the 352 seronegative cohort members. A peripheral blood sample was collected from each donor, and TCR beta sequencing was performed on peripheral blood mononuclear cells. Genomic DNA was extracted from the blood cell samples with the Qiagen DNeasy Blood Extraction Kit. Findings and caveats that apply to the study as a whole: A later analysis associated 15,000 or so TCR beta sequences with specific HLA alleles at a false discovery rate of 0.05. In vitro tests confirmed that three of the cytomegalovirus-associated TCR beta chains recognize cytomegalovirus antigens. In the study, some 160 TCR beta chains were listed as associated with cytomegalovirus. Sequencing depth was assumed to be roughly uniform across donors in the presence/absence analyses, though that assumption may not hold. Because HLA typing was missing for some donors at each locus, association tests included only the typed subset. For the cohort, immune exposure information was limited to CMV serostatus. Because the 87-base-pair reads could not distinguish some IMGT-functional V segments, including TRBV6-2 and TRBV6-3, those segments were excluded. V-gene and J-gene trimming of TCR beta chains was associated with a missense DCLRE1C variant in a later genetic analysis, and the association was replicated in an independent cohort. Across donors, most TCR sequences were observed very rarely, whereas some public TCRs were present in many individuals. Only TCR beta chains were sequenced in this cohort, and the absence of alpha or paired-chain data limited detectable features. In an earlier analysis of around 600 of the donors, most TCR beta V segments appeared in productive rearrangements about 87% or about 30% of the time, broadly matching IMGT annotations. In a later analysis, HLA-associated TCR beta chains were found to be more clonally expanded and to have lower generation probabilities than equally common non-associated chains. The earlier analysis of 587 of the donors excluded fewer than 20 rarely observed V segments, including chromosome 9 orphons, because counts were too low. In a later genetic analysis, fewer N-insertions in productive TCRs were reported among donors in an Asian-associated ancestry cluster than the approximately 630-donor mean. A cluster of highly shared sequence variants was judged likely to represent a technical artifact of the sequencing pipeline. Cytomegalovirus status was reported to be diagnosed by the classifier with high specificity and sensitivity in both the original and validation cohorts. A further reported finding was that TCR beta sequences accurately predicted the HLA-A and HLA-B alleles for most subjects in the first cohort. Assigning TCR associations to individual alleles was difficult when HLA alleles, especially DR and DQ, strongly co-occurred. A later analysis found that TCR association rates varied across HLA loci, with DRB1 alleles showing the most associated TCRs and HLA-C alleles the fewest. Correlated functional status among segregating V segments might be attributable to linkage disequilibrium, but an unknown experimental factor could not be ruled out. The authors suggested that the approach could potentially be extended to other disease states and immunological phenotypes. According to a later analysis, most CMV-associated TCR beta chains appeared to be HLA-restricted, and the HLA associations seemed to be driven largely by CMV exposure. Several of the top co-occurrence clusters appeared to be linked to parvovirus B19, influenza, CMV and Epstein-Barr virus, according to a later analysis.

CDR1 and CDR2, per the germline V gene, are MNHNS and SASEGT. The CDR3 sequence holds 14 residues, the cysteine and phenylalanine included. The DNA shown is the 42-base CDR3, in frame from base 1. The V end gives up 4 bases and the J end 3 bases, leaving 6 bases in the junction not matched to a gene. The library was built by means of the immunoSEQ multiplex PCR assay. A mixture of 60 forward primers for TCR Vbeta segments and 13 reverse primers for TCR Jbeta segments was used in the multiplex PCR. The CDR3 region of rearranged TCR beta genes was amplified from genomic DNA by a multiplex PCR assay. The Illumina HiSeq System was used to sequence the amplified TCR beta libraries as 87-base-pair reads. The paper's data handling went like this. A later analysis tallied some 79 million unique TCR beta chains across the approximately 670 repertoires, and around 10 million of those chains were shared by two or more donors. Raw reads were error-corrected and collapsed into unique sequences with a nearest-neighbor algorithm that merged closely related sequences to remove PCR and sequencing errors. To assign V, D and J gene segments, CDR3 sequences were aligned to IMGT reference sequences. For a sequence to be retained, at least a six-nucleotide match to both a V gene segment and a J gene segment was required. Rearrangements were called productive when the CDR3 lacked stop codons and stayed in frame with V and J; all others were non-productive. CDR3 was defined according to IMGT convention as the region running from the second conserved V-encoded cysteine to the conserved J-encoded phenylalanine. Sequences without an unambiguous match to a single V gene segment were excluded from the earlier analysis of over 500 of the donors. An earlier analysis of several hundred of the donors called V segments functional above 56.7% productive rearrangements and segregating when the between-donor standard deviation exceeded 5%. A statistical classification framework was built for diagnosing cytomegalovirus status from the catalog of TCR beta chain sequences. In a later analysis, V and J genes were assigned by comparing TCR nucleotide sequences against IMGT/GENE-DB human TR gene sequences. The TCRdist pipeline was used in a later analysis to assign CDR3 sequences and most-parsimonious VDJ recombination scenarios. In a later analysis, each TCR beta chain was defined by its CDR3 amino acid sequence together with its V-gene family, and reads lacking a unique V-gene family were excluded. A later analysis removed 592 highly shared, low-generation-probability nucleotide sequences to deal with suspected cross-contamination and a sequencing artifact. In a later analysis, a clonal expansion index for each public chain was calculated from normalized within-repertoire ranks of inferred template counts. In a later analysis, generation probabilities were computed using a VDJ recombination model fitted to out-of-frame rearrangements, and the results were checked against IGoR. In a later analysis, TCR-TCR, TCR-HLA and TCR-CMV co-occurrence was scored with hypergeometric tests, and a repertoire-size bias correction was applied to TCR pairs. False discovery rates were estimated in a later analysis by permuting HLA or CMV assignments 20 times. In a later analysis, co-occurring TCRs were grouped using DBSCAN, and TCRdist sequence similarity was added for clustering within HLA-allele-positive subsets. For co-occurrence clustering, repertoires with fewer than 30,000 or more than 120,000 public chains were excluded, along with roughly 5 repertoires with anomalous nucleotide sharing. Held by TCRdb, this immuneACCESS table contains in-frame sequences only and omits some clones. Under half of the omission traces to an unresolved V gene where checked; the cause of the rest is unknown. V and J calls and clone size are copied from that table; D and trimming were computed from the DNA. In all, the sample holds about 61,000 clones, and approximately 87% of those were seen once. The ten largest make up roughly 1.5% of the sample.

The sequenced sample was PBMCs. The source is a man between 18 and 29 years old in good health and CMV-seronegative. The chain employs TRBV6-1 and TRBJ2-7, with 7 middle bases fitting TRBD1. For the CDR3, the sequence is CASSARDSLYEQYF. Read as DNA, the sequence is TGTGCCAGCAGTGCCCGGGACAGCCTCTACGAGCAGTACTTC.